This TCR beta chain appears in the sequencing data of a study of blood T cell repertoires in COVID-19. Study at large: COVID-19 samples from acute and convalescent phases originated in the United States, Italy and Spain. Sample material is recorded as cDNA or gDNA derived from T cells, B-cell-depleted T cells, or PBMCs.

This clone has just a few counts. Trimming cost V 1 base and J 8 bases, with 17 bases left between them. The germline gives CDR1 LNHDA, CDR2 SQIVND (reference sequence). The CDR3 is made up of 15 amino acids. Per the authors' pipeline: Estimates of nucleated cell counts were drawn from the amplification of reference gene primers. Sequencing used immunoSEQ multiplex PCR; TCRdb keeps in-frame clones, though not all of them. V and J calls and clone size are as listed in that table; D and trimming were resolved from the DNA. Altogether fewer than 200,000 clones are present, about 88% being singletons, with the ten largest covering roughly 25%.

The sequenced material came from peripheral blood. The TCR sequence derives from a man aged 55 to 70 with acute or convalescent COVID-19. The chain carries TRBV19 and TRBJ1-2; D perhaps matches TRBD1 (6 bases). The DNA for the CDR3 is TGTGCCAGTAGTATAGGACCGTCAGGGGTTGGAGGCTACACCTTC. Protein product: CASSIGPSGVGGYTF.